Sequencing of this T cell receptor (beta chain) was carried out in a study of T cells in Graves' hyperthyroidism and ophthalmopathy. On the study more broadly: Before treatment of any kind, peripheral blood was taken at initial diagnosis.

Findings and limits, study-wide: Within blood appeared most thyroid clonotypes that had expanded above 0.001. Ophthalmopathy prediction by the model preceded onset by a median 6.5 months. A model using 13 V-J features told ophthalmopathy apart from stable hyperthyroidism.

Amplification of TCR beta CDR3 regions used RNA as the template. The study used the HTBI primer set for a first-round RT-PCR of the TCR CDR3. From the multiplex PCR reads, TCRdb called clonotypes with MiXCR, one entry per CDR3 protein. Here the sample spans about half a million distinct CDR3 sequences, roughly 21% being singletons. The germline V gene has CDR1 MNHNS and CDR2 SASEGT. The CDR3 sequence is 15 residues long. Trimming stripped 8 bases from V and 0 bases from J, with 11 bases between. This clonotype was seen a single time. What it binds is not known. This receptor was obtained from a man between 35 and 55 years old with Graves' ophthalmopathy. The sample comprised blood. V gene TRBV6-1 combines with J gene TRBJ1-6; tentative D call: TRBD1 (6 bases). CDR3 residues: CASEDRRSYNSPLHF. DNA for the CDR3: TGTGCCAGCGAGGACAGACGCTCCTATAATTCACCCCTCCACTTT.